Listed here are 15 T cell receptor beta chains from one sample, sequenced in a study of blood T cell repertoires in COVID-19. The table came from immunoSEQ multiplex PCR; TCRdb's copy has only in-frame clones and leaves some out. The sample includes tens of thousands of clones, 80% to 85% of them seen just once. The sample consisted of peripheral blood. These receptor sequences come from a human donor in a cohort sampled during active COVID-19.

The CDR3 loop is CASSLQYTGTRYNEQFF. CDR3 DNA: TGTGCCAGCAGCTTACAGTATACCGGGACTAGGTACAATGAGCAGTTCTTC. The chain joins TRBV7-2 to TRBJ2-1, with 8 bases that match TRBD2. From germline, CDR1 is SGHTA and CDR2 FQGNSA. The CDR3 runs 17 residues. J was trimmed by 4 bases and V by 2 bases; bases with no gene match: 10.

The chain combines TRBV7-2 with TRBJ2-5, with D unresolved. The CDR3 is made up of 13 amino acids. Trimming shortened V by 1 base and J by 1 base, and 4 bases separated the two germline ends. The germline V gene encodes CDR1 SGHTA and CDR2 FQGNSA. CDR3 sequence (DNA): TGTGCCAGCAGCTTAGTATTCCAAGAGACCCAGTACTTC. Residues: CASSLVFQETQYF.

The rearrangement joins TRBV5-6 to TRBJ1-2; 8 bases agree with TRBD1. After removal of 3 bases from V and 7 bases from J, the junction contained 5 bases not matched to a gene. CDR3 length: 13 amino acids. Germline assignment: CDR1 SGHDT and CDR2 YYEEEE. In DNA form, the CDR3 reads TGTGCCAGCAGCTCCGACAGGGGAGGTGGCTACACCTTC. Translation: CASSSDRGGGYTF.

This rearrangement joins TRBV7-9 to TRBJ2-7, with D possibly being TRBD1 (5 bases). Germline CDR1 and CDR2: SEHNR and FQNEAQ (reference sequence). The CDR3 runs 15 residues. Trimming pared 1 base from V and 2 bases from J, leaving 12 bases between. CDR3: CASSLVQAEAYEQYF. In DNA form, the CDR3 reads TGTGCCAGCAGCTTAGTACAGGCAGAGGCCTACGAGCAGTACTTC.

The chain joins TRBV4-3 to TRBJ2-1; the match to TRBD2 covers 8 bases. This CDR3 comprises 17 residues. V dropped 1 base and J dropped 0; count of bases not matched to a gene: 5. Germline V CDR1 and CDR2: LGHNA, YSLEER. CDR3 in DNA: TGCGCCAGCAGCCAAGTACAGCGGGAGATCTCCTACAATGAGCAGTTCTTC. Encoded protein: CASSQVQREISYNEQFF.

The CDR3 bases are TGCGCCAGCAGCCAAGGGTCATTGGACAGATCCTACGAGCAGTACTTC. This translates into CASSQGSLDRSYEQYF. This chain connects TRBV4-3 to TRBJ2-7, with a weak D call TRBD1 (6 bases). This CDR3 has 16 amino acids. The germline gives CDR1 LGHNA, CDR2 YSLEER. V gave up 1 base and J gave up 1 base, with 14 bases separating them.

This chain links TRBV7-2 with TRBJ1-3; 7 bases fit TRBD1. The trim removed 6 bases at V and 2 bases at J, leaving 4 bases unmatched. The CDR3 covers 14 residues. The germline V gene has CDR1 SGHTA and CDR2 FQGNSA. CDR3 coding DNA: TGTGCCAGCAGACACACAGGGGCTGGAAACACCATATATTTT. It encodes CASRHTGAGNTIYF.

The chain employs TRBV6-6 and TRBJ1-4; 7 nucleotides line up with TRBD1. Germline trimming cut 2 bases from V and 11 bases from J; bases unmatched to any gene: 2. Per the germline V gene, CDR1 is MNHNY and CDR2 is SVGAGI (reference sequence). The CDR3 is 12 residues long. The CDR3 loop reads CASSYEDRKLFF. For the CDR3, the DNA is TGTGCCAGCAGTTACGAGGACAGGAAACTGTTTTTT.

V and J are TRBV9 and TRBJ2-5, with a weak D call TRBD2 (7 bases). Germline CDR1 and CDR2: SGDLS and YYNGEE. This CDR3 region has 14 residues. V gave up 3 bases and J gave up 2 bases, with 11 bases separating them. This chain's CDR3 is CASSEGGTQETQYF. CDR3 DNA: TGTGCCAGCAGCGAGGGGGGGACACAAGAGACCCAGTACTTC. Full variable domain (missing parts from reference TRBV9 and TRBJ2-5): DSGVTQTPKHLITATGQRVTLRCSPRSGDLSVYWYQQSLDQGLQFLIQYYNGEERAKGNILERFSAQQFPDLHSELNLSSLELGDSALYFCASSEGGTQETQYFGPGTRLLVL.

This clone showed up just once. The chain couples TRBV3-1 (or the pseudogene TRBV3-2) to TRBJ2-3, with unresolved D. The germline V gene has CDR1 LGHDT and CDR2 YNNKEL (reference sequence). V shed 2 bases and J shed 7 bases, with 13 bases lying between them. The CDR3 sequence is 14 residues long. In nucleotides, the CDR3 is TGTGCCAGCAGCCAAATTACGACTGCGCATACGCAGTATTTT. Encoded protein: CASSQITTAHTQYF.

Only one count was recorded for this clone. CDR3 amino acids: CASSYSGGSTFNEQFF. The CDR3 DNA reads as TGTGCCAGCAGTTACTCCGGCGGGAGTACGTTTAATGAGCAGTTCTTC. This chain connects TRBV6-6 to TRBJ2-1, with 7 bases lining up with TRBD2. Germline-derived CDR1 and CDR2 are MNHNY and SVGAGI (reference sequence). The V segment lost 0 bases and the J segment 7 bases; nucleotides outside the gene matches: 9. This CDR3 is built from 16 residues.

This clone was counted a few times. CDR3 coding DNA: TGTGCCAGTAACCTGCCAGGGAGGCCCAATCAGCCCCAGCATTTT. Its translation is CASNLPGRPNQPQHF. The chain uses TRBV19 and TRBJ1-5; D perhaps matches TRBD1 (5 bases). The V gene lost 7 bases and the J gene lost 3 bases, with 16 bases spanning the gap. Per the germline V gene, CDR1 is LNHDA and CDR2 is SQIVND (reference sequence). The CDR3 loop spans 15 amino acids.

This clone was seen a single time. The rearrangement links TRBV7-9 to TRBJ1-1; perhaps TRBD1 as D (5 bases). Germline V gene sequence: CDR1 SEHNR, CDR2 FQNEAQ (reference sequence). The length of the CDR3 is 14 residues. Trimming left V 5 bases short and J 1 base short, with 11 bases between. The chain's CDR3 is CASSPTGGNTEAFF. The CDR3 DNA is TGTGCCAGCAGCCCCACCGGGGGGAACACTGAAGCTTTCTTT. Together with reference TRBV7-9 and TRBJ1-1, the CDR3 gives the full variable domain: DTGVSQNPRHKITKRGQNVTFRCDPISEHNRLYWYRQTLGQGPEFLTYFQNEAQLEKSRLLSDRFSAERPKGSFSTLEIQRTEQGDSAMYLCASSPTGGNTEAFFGQGTRLTVV.

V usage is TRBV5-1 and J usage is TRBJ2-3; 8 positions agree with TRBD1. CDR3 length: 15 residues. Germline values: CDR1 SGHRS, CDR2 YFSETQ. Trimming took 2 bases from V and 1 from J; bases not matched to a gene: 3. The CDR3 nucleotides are TGCGCCAGCAGCTTAGGGGGACAGGGCACAGATACGCAGTATTTT. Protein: CASSLGGQGTDTQYF.

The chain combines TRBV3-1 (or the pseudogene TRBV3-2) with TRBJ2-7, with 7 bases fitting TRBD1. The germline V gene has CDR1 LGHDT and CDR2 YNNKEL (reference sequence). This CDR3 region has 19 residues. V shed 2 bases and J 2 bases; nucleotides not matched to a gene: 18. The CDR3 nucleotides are TGTGCCAGCAGCCAACCACCTTTGACAGGGAATTGTGAAACCTACGAGCAGTACTTC. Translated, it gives CASSQPPLTGNCETYEQYF.